This T cell receptor beta chain comes out of a study of OX40 agonist ivuxolimab in advanced cancers. Study-level points and caveats: The mean number of expanded clones was higher in CD8+ T cells than in CD4+.

Looked up from germline, CDR1 is SGHAT and CDR2 is FQNNGV. The CDR3 has 12 residues. The V and J ends lost 3 bases and 2 bases respectively, with 4 bases between them. This clone occurred a few times. Its antigen is not known. This sample also contains other DNA sequences that code for the same CDR3. Profiling relied on immunoSEQ multiplex PCR, and the TCRdb table lists in-frame clones only, not all of them. Of approximately 81,000 clones in the sample, roughly 80% are singletons; the top ten hold 4% to 6%. This clonotype was obtained from an adult with an advanced solid tumor such as melanoma, head and neck, liver or kidney cancer. The sample in question was CD4+ or CD8+ T cells sorted from blood, obtained in a trial of the OX40 agonist ivuxolimab. The J gene is TRBJ1-1, the V gene TRBV11-2; D gene uncertain. The CDR3 DNA reads TGTGCCAGCAGCTTGACAAACACTGAAGCTTTCTTT. Translating it yields CASSLTNTEAFF.